This entry describes one T cell receptor (beta chain). The table lists this clonotype with a count of one. The antigen it binds to is not known. It has no much larger one-base neighbor in the sample; base qualities were not kept. A single read is weak support. The CDR3 holds 14 amino acids from the cysteine to the phenylalanine. The only DNA kept is the CDR3, 42 bases in frame from the first base. CDR1 LGHDT and CDR2 YNNKEL were looked up in the germline V gene (reference sequence). V gives up 6 bases and J gives up 7 bases, and the segment between their germline ends measures 19 bases. This sample was taken from a study of response to subunit inactivated influenza vaccine (dated by TCRdb to 2016 to 2019). About the investigation overall: Deep quantitative T cell receptor repertoire profiling was used in the study to track responses to a trivalent subunit inactivated influenza vaccine. Summary of the overall study and its limitations: According to the authors, only a limited number of new T cells may be recruited by each seasonal influenza vaccination.

To prepare the library, RT-PCR was applied. This sample was sequenced with an Illumina HiSeq 2500. Through fastp at Q25 and MiXCR, TCRdb rebuilt clones from the public reads, retaining in-frame beta chains. Each CDR3 protein appears once, grouped with its most common genes and DNA. Present in this sample are more than 200,000 distinct CDR3 sequences, 9% to 15% of which were seen just once. The ten most abundant clones make up 7.8% of the sample. Recombination joined TRBV3-1 with TRBJ2-7; TRBD2 could be the D gene, as 5 bases match. This TCR was recovered from a middle-aged man who received an inactivated influenza vaccine. Donor details come from another sample of the same person, matched by shared clones. The sample here was non-naive T cells sorted from PBMCs, taken approximately 15 days before vaccination. The sample's cell subset or site, from its label and the paper: memory T cell fraction. CDR3 protein: CASRRSGRSREQYF. At the DNA level, the sequence is TGTGCCAGCAGGAGAAGCGGCCGGAGTAGGGAGCAGTACTTC.